This T cell receptor beta chain was captured by sequencing in a study of TIL therapy for anti-PD-1-resistant metastatic lung cancer. Study details: Patients then received nivolumab; progressors got lymphodepletion, TIL and IL-2.

Sequencing used immunoSEQ v3. Assay used: immunoSEQ multiplex PCR; TCRdb lists only in-frame clones, some missing. This sample has tens of thousands of clones, with around 87% found just once. V was trimmed by 4 bases and J by 0 bases, leaving 5 bases between them. The CDR3 covers 14 residues. CDR1 and CDR2 from the germline V gene are SGDLS and YYNGEE. General observations from the study: Patients were highly selected, enriched for treatment-naive, never-smoker and oncogene-addicted cases. TIL clonotype persistence in blood showed no apparent association with response.

Regarding time point: pre-treatment sample, taken before nivolumab and TIL therapy. Stage 4 NSCLC adults joined between late 2017 and 2020. Details on this clone: Its cognate antigen is unknown.

V is TRBV9 and J is TRBJ2-6; unclear D gene. The sequenced sample was blood, obtained at baseline. The clonotype was recovered from a person between 30 and 79 years old with non-small cell lung cancer. The CDR3 DNA is TGTGCCAGCAGCCTGGGCTCTGGGGCCAACGTCCTGACTTTC. This gives the protein CASSLGSGANVLTF.